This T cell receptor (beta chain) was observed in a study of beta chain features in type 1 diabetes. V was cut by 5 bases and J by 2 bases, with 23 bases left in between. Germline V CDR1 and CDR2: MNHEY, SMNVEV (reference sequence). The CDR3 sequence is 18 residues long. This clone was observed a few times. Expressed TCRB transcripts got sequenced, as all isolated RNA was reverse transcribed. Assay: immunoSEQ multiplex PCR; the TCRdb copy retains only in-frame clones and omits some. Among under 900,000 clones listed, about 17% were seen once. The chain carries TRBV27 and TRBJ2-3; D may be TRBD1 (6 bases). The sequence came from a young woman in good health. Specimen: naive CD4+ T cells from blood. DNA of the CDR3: TGTGCCAGCAGTCGTAGCACCGGGACAATCTTACCCACAGATACGCAGTATTTT. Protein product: CASSRSTGTILPTDTQYF.